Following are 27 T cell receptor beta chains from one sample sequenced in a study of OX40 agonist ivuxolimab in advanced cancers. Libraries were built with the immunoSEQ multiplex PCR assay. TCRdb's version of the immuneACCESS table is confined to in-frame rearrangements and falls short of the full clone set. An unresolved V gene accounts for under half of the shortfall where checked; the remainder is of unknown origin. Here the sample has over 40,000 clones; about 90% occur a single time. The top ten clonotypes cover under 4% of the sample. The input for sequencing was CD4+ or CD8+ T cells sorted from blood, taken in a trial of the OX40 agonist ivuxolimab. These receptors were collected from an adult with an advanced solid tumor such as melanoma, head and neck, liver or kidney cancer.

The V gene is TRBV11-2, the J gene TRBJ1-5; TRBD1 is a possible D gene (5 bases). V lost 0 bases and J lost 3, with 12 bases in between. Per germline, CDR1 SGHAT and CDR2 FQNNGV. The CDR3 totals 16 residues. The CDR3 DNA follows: TGTGCCAGCAGCTTAGAGGAGCGGGGACCCAATCAGCCCCAGCATTTT. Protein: CASSLEERGPNQPQHF. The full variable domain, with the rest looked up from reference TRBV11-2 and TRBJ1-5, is EAGVAQSPRYKIIEKRQSVAFWCNPISGHATLYWYQQILGQGPKLLIQFQNNGVVDDSQLPKDRFSAERLKGVDSTLKIQPAKLEDSAVYLCASSLEERGPNQPQHFGDGTRLSIL.

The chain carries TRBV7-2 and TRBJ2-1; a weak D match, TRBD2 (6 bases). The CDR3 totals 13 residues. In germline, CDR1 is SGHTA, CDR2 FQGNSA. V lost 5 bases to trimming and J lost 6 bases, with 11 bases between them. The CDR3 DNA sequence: TGTGCCAGCAGCAACACCGGGGGCAATGAGCAGTTCTTC. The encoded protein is CASSNTGGNEQFF.

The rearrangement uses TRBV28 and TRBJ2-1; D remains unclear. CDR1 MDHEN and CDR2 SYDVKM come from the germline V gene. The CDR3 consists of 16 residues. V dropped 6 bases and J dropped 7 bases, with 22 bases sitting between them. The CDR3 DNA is TGTGCCAGCAGAAGCCTCGTAGAGGCAATCAGGAATGAGCAGTTCTTC. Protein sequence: CASRSLVEAIRNEQFF.

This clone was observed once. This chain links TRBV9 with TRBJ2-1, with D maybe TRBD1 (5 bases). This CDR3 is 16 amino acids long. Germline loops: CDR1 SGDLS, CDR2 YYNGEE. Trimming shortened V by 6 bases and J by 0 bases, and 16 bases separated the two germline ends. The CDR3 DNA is TGTGCCAGCACCCCTCTGGGGCAAAACTCCTACAATGAGCAGTTCTTC. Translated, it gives CASTPLGQNSYNEQFF. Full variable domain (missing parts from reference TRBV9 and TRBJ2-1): DSGVTQTPKHLITATGQRVTLRCSPRSGDLSVYWYQQSLDQGLQFLIQYYNGEERAKGNILERFSAQQFPDLHSELNLSSLELGDSALYFCASTPLGQNSYNEQFFGPGTRLTVL.

CDR3 region: CAIQGGIQPQHF. The CDR3 bases are TGTGCCATCCAGGGGGGGATTCAGCCCCAGCATTTT. The chain recombines TRBV28 with TRBJ1-5, with TRBD1 matching over 7 bases. The length of the CDR3 is 12 residues. The germline CDR1 and CDR2 sequences are MDHEN and SYDVKM. V gave up 10 bases and J gave up 6 bases; unmatched junction bases: 6.

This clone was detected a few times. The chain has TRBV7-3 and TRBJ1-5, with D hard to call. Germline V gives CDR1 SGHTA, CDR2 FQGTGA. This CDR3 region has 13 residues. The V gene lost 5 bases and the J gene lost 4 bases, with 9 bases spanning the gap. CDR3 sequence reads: CASSIRTNQPQHF. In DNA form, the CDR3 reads TGTGCCAGCAGCATCAGGACTAATCAGCCCCAGCATTTT.

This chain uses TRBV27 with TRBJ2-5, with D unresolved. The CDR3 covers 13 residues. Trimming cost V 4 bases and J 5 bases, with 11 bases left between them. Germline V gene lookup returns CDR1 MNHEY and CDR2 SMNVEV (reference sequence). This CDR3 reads CASSSQTGETQYF. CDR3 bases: TGTGCCAGCAGTTCACAGACCGGGGAGACCCAGTACTTC.

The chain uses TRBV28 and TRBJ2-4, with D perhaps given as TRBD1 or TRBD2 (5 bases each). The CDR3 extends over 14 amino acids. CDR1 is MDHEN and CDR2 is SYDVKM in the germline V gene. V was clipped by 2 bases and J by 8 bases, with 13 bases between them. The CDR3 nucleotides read TGTGCCAGCAGTTTACCCGACAGAGGGGACATTCAGTACTTC. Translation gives CASSLPDRGDIQYF.

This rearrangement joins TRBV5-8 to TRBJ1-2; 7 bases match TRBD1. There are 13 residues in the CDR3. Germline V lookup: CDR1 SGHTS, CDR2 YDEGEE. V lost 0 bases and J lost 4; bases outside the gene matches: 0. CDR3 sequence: CASSLAGGYGYTF. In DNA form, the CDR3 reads TGTGCCAGCAGCTTGGCAGGGGGCTATGGCTACACCTTC. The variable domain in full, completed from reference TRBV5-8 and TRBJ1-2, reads EAGVTQSPTHLIKTRGQQATLRCSPISGHTSVYWYQQALGLGLQFLLWYDEGEERNRGNFPPRFSGRQFPNYSSELNVNALELEDSALYLCASSLAGGYGYTFGSGTRLTVV.

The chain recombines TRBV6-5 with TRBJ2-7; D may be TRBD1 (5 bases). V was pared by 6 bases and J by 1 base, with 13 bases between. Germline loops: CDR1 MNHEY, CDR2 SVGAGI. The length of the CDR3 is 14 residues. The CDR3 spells CASSADPGSYEQYF. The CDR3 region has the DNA TGTGCCAGCAGCGCCGACCCAGGGTCCTACGAGCAGTACTTC.

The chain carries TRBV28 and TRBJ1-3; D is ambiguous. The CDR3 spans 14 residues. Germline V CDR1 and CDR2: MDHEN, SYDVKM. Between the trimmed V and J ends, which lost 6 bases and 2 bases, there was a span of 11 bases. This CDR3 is CASSPQSTGNTIYF. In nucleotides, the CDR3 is TGTGCCAGCAGCCCCCAAAGCACTGGAAACACCATATATTTT.

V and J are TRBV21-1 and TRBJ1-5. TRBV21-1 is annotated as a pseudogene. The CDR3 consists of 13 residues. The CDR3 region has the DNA TGTGCCAGCAGCGCGCATTCCGGGACGGCCCAGCATTTT. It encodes CASSAHSGTAQHF.

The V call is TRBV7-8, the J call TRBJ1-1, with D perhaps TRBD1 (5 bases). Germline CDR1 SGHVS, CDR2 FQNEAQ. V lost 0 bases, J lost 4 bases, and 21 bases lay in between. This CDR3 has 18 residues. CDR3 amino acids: CASSLAPGRRPESTEAFF. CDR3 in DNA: TGTGCCAGCAGCTTAGCCCCGGGACGTAGGCCTGAAAGCACTGAAGCTTTCTTT.

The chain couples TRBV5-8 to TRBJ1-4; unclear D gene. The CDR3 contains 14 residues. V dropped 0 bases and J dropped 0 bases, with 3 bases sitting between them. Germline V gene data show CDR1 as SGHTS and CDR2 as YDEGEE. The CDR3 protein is CASSLAATNEKLFF. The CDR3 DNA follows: TGTGCCAGCAGCTTGGCGGCAACTAATGAAAAACTGTTTTTT.

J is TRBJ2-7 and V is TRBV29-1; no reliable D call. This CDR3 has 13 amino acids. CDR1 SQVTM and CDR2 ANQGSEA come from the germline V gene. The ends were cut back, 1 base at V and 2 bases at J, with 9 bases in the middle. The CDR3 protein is CSVEADRTYEQYF. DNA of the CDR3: TGCAGCGTTGAAGCAGATCGGACCTACGAGCAGTACTTC.

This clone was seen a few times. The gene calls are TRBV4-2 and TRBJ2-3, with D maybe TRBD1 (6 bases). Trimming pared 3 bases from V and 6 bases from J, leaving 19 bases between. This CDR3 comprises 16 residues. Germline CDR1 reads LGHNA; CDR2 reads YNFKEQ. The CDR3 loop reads CASSHGTLPNTDTQYF. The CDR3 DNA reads TGTGCCAGCAGCCACGGGACACTTCCAAACACGGATACGCAGTATTTT.

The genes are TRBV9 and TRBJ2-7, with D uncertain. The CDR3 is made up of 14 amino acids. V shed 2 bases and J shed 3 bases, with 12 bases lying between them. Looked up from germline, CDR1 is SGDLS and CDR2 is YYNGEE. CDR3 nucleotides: TGTGCCAGCAGCGTTGATTCAAGGGACTACGAGCAGTACTTC. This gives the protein CASSVDSRDYEQYF. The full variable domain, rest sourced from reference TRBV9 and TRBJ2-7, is DSGVTQTPKHLITATGQRVTLRCSPRSGDLSVYWYQQSLDQGLQFLIQYYNGEERAKGNILERFSAQQFPDLHSELNLSSLELGDSALYFCASSVDSRDYEQYFGPGTRLTVT.

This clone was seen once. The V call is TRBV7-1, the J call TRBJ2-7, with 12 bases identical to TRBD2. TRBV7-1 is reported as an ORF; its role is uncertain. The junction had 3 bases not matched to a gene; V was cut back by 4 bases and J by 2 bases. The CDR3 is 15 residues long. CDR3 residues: CASSLWTSGAYEQYF. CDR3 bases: TGTGCCAGCAGCTTATGGACTAGCGGGGCCTACGAGCAGTACTTC.

This CDR3 is CASSQVYPPVTYEQYF. CDR3 coding DNA: TGCGCCAGCAGCCAAGTGTACCCCCCAGTGACCTACGAGCAGTACTTC. J is TRBJ2-7 and V is TRBV4-1, with D unresolved. The CDR3 is made up of 16 amino acids. V was cut by 1 base and J by 2 bases, with 15 bases left in between. The germline V gene encodes CDR1 MGHRA and CDR2 YSYEKL.

The CDR3 DNA follows: TGCGCCAGCAGCTTGGACGAGGGGTACCAAGAGACCCAGTACTTC. This gives the protein CASSLDEGYQETQYF. This chain links TRBV5-1 with TRBJ2-5; the D gene could be TRBD1 or TRBD2 (5 bases each). The germline V gene encodes CDR1 SGHRS and CDR2 YFSETQ. V lost 0 bases to trimming and J lost 0 bases, with 9 bases between them. The CDR3 consists of 15 residues.

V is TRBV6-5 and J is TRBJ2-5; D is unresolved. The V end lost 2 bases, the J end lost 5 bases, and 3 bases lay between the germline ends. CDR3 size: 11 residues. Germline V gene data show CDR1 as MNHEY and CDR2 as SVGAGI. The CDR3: CASSYGETQYF. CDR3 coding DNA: TGTGCCAGCAGTTACGGGGAGACCCAGTACTTC.

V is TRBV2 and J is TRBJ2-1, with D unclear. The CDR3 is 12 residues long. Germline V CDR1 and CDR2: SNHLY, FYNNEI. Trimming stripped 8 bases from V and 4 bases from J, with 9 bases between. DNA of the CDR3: TGTGCCAGCCAGTTGCAGTACAATGAGCAGTTCTTC. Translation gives CASQLQYNEQFF.

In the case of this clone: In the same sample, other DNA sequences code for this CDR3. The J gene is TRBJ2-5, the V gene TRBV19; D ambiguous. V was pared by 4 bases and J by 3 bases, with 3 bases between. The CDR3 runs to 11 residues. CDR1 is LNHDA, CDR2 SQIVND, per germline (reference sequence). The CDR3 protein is CASSRKETQYF. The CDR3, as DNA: TGTGCCAGTAGTAGAAAAGAGACCCAGTACTTC.

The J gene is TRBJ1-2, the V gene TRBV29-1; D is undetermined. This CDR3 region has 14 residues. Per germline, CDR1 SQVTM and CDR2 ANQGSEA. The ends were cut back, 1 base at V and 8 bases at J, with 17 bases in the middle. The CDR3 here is CSVEVRMNSQGYTF. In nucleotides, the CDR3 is TGCAGCGTTGAAGTCCGTATGAACAGTCAGGGCTACACCTTC.

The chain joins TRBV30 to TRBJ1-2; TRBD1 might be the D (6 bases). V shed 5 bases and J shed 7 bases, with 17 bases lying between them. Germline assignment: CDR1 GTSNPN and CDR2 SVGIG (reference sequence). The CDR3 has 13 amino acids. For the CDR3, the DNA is TGTGCCTGGTTAACGACAGGATTAGGTGGCTACACCTTC. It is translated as CAWLTTGLGGYTF.

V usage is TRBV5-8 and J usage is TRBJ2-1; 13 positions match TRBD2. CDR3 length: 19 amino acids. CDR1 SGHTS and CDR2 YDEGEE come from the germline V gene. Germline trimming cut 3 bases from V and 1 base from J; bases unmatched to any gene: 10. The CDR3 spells CASSSWGTSGIRSYNEQFF. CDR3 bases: TGTGCCAGCAGCTCCTGGGGGACTAGCGGGATTAGGTCCTACAATGAGCAGTTCTTC.

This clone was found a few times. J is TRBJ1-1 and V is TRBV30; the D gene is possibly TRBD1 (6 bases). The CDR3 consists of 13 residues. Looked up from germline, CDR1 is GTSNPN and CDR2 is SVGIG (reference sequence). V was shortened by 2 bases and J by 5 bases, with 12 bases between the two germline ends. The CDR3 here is CAWSRTGRTEAFF. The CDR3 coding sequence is TGTGCCTGGAGTCGTACAGGGAGGACTGAAGCTTTCTTT.